The TCR beta chain described here comes from a study of OX40 agonist ivuxolimab in advanced cancers. Across the study: As their treatment, patients were administered ivuxolimab, an agonistic anti-OX40 (CD134) antibody. Partial responses were recorded for three patients, including one with hepatocellular carcinoma and two with cutaneous melanoma.

This clone has only a few counts. What it binds is not known. Findings of the study overall: The average count of expanded clones was higher among CD8+ T cells than among CD4+. At 0.1 to 3.0 mg/kg and by week 6, CD4+ and CD8+ T cells in the blood had expanded clonally.

Germline V lookup: CDR1 SGDLS, CDR2 YYNGEE. J gave up 6 bases and V 4 bases, and 5 bases lay outside the gene matches. The CDR3 runs 14 residues. Assay: immunoSEQ multiplex PCR; the TCRdb copy retains only in-frame clones and omits some. The sample records more than 65,000 clones, roughly 78% being singletons. This clonotype was obtained from an adult with an advanced solid tumor such as melanoma, head and neck, liver or kidney cancer. The material was CD4+ or CD8+ T cells sorted from blood, obtained in a trial of the OX40 agonist ivuxolimab. This chain links TRBV9 with TRBJ2-7; 12 nucleotides agree with TRBD2. Here the CDR3 DNA reads TGTGCCAGCAGCTTCGGACTAGCGGGGACCGAGCAGTACTTC. Encoded protein: CASSFGLAGTEQYF. The full variable domain, its missing parts supplied by reference TRBV9 and TRBJ2-7, is DSGVTQTPKHLITATGQRVTLRCSPRSGDLSVYWYQQSLDQGLQFLIQYYNGEERAKGNILERFSAQQFPDLHSELNLSSLELGDSALYFCASSFGLAGTEQYFGPGTRLTVT.